The source of this T cell receptor beta chain is a study of T cell responses to AZD1222 COVID-19 vaccine. Turning to the study itself: Second-dose groups at about 4 or about 12 weeks were pooled.

Overall study results and limits: The study identified only five or six AZD1222 recipients as seropositive at baseline. There were repertoire samples only from the period after the peak T cell response.

This table comes from immunoSEQ multiplex PCR, and its TCRdb copy is limited to in-frame clones, with some not included. This sample has more than 90,000 clones, with roughly 84% found just once. Germline V gene data show CDR1 as SGHDT and CDR2 as YYEEEE. The V and J ends lost 3 bases and 0 bases, in that order; junction bases with no gene match: 3. This CDR3 is built from 14 residues. Notes on this clone: Its antigen remains unidentified.

J is TRBJ2-7 and V is TRBV5-6; TRBD1 matches 7 bases. The specimen comprised peripheral blood, sampled on day 0 of AZD1222 vaccination. The TCR was taken from an adult in good health. The CDR3 DNA sequence: TGTGCCAGCAGCTGGACAGGCCCCTCCTACGAGCAGTACTTC. Residues: CASSWTGPSYEQYF.